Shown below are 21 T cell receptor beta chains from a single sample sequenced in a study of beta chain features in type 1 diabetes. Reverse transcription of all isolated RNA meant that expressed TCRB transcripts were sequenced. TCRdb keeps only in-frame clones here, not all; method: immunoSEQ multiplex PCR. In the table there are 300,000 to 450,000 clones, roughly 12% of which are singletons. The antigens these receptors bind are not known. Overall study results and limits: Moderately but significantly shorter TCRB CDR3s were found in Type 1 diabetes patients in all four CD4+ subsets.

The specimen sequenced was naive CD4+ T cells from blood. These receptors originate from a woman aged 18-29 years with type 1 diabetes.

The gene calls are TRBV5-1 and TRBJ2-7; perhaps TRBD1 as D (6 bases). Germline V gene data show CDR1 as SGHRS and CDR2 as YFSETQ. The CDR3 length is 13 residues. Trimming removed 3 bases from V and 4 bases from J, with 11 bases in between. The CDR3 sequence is CASSSNTGYEQYF. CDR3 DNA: TGCGCCAGCAGCTCTAACACAGGGTACGAGCAGTACTTC.

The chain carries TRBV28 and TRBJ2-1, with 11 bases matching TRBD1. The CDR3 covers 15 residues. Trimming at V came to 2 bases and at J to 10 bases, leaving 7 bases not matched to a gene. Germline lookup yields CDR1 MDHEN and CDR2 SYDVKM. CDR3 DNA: TGTGCCAGCAGTTTACCCGGACAGGGGGCCGGGGAGCAGTTCTTC. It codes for CASSLPGQGAGEQFF. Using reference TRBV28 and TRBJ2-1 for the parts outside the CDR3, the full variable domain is DVKVTQSSRYLVKRTGEKVFLECVQDMDHENMFWYRQDPGLGLRLIYFSYDVKMKEKGDIPEGYSVSREKKERFSLILESASTNQTSMYLCASSLPGQGAGEQFFGPGTRLTVL.

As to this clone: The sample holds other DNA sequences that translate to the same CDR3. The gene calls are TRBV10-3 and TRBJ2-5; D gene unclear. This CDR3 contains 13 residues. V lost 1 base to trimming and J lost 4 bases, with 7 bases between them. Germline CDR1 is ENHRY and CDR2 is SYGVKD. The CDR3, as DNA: TGTGCCATCAGTGAGTTAGACTTAGAGACCCAGTACTTC. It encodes CAISELDLETQYF.

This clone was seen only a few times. The CDR3 protein is CASSHGGQETQYF. In DNA, the CDR3 is TGCGCCAGCAGCCACGGGGGGCAAGAGACCCAGTACTTC. The chain uses TRBV5-1 and TRBJ2-5, with 7 bases fitting TRBD2. J gave up 2 bases and V 4 bases, and 2 bases lay outside the gene matches. The CDR3 spans 13 residues. The germline V gene encodes CDR1 SGHRS and CDR2 YFSETQ.

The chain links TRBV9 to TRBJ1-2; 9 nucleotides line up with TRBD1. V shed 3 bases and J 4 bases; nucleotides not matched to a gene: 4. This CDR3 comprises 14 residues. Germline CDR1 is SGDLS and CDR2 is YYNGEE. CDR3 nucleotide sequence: TGTGCCAGCAGCGCTGGACAGGGGATCTATGGCTACACCTTC. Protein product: CASSAGQGIYGYTF.

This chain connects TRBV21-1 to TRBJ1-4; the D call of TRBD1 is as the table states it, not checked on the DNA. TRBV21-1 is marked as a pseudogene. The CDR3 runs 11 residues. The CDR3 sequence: CASNTHEKLFF. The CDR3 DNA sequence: TGTGCCAGCAACACCCATGAAAAACTGTTTTTT.

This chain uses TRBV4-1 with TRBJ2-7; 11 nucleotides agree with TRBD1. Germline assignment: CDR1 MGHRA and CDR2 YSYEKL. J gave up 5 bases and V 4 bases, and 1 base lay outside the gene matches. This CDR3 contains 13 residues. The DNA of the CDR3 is TGCGCCAGCAGCCTGGGACAGGGGGACGAGCAGTACTTC. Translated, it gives CASSLGQGDEQYF.

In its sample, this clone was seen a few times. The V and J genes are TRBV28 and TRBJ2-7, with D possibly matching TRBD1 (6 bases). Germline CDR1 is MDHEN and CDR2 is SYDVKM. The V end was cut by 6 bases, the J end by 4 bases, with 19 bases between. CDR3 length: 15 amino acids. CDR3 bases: TGTGCCAGCAGGGGGTCGGGACAAGCGAGTTACGAGCAGTACTTC. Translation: CASRGSGQASYEQYF.

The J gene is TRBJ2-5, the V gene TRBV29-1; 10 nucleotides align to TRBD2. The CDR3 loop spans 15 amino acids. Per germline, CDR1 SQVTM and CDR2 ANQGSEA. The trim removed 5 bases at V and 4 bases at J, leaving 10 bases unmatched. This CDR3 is CSVTRAGGPGETQYF. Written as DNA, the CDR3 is TGCAGCGTTACGCGAGCGGGAGGGCCAGGAGAGACCCAGTACTTC.

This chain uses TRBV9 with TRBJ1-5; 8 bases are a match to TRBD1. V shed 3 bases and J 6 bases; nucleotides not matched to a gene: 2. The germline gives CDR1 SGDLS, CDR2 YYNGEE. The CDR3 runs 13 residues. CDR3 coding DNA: TGTGCCAGCAGCGCAGGGGGCAGTCAGCCCCAGCATTTT. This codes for CASSAGGSQPQHF.

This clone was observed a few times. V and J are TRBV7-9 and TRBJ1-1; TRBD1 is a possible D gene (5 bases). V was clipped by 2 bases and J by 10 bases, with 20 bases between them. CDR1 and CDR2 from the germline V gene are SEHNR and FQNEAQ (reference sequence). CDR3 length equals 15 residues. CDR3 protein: CASSLQFGVQGSAFF. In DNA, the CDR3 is TGTGCCAGCAGCTTACAGTTTGGCGTCCAGGGCTCAGCTTTCTTT.

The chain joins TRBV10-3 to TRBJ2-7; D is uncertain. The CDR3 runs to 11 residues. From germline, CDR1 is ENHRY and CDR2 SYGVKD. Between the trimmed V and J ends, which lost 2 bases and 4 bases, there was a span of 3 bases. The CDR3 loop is CAISEEYEQYF. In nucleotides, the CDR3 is TGTGCCATCAGTGAGGAGTACGAGCAGTACTTC.

The CDR3 protein is CASSQADRGGSYGYTF. DNA for the CDR3: TGCGCCAGCAGCCAGGCCGACAGGGGCGGTAGCTATGGCTACACCTTC. V usage is TRBV4-3 and J usage is TRBJ1-2, with 8 bases aligning to TRBD1. V was clipped by 3 bases and J by 4 bases; unmatched bases: 10. The CDR3 contains 16 residues. Germline CDR1 is LGHNA and CDR2 is YSLEER.

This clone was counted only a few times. CDR3 sequence: CASSEGLLNEKLFF. DNA of the CDR3: TGCGCCAGCAGCGAGGGACTCTTAAATGAAAAACTGTTTTTT. This chain uses TRBV5-1 with TRBJ1-4; D might be TRBD1 (5 bases). This CDR3 region has 14 residues. The germline V gene has CDR1 SGHRS and CDR2 YFSETQ. V was clipped by 4 bases and J by 5 bases, with 12 bases between them.

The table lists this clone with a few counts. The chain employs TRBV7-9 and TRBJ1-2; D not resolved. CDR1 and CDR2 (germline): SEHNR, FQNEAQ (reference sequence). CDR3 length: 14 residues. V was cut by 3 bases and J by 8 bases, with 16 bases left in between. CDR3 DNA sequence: TGTGCCAGCAGCTTTCTGGCGACGGGGAGGGGCTACACCTTC. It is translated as CASSFLATGRGYTF.

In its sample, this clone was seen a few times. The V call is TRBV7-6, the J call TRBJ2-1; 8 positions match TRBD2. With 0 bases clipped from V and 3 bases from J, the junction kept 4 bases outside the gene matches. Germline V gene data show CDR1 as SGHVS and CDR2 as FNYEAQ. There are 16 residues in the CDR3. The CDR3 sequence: CASSLAGTRRYNEQFF. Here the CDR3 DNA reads TGTGCCAGCAGCTTAGCCGGGACTAGACGCTACAATGAGCAGTTCTTC. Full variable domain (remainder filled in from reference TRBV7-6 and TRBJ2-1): GAGVSQSPRYKVTKRGQDVALRCDPISGHVSLYWYRQALGQGPEFLTYFNYEAQQDKSGLPNDRFSAERPEGSISTLTIQRTEQRDSAMYRCASSLAGTRRYNEQFFGPGTRLTVL.

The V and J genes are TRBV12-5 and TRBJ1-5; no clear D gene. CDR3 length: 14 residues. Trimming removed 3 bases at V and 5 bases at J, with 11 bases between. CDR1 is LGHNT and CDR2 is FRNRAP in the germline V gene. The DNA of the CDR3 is TGTGCTAGTGGTTTCCCGGAACGGGATCAGCCCCAGCATTTT. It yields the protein CASGFPERDQPQHF. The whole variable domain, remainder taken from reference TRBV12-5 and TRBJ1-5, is DARVTQTPRHKVTEMGQEVTMRCQPILGHNTVFWYRQTMMQGLELLAYFRNRAPLDDSGMPKDRFSAEMPDATLATLKIQPSEPRDSAVYFCASGFPERDQPQHFGDGTRLSIL.

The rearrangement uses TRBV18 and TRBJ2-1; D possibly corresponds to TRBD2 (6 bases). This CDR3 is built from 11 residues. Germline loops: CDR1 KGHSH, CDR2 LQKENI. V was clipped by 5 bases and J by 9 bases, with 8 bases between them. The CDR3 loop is CASSMGGEQFF. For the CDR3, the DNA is TGTGCCAGCTCAATGGGGGGTGAGCAGTTCTTC.

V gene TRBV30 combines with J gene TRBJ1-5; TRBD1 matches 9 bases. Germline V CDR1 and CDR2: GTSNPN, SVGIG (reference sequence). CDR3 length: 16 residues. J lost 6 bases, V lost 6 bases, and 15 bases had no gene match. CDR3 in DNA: TGTGCCTGCGGAGGGACAGGGACTGGATTTGGTCAGCCCCAGCATTTT. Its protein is CACGGTGTGFGQPQHF.

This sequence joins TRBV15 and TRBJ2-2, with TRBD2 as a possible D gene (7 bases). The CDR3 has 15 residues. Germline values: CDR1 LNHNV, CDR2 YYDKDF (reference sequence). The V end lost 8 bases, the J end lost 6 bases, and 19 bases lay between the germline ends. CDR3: CATDTGRGRPGELFF. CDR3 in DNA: TGTGCCACCGATACAGGGAGGGGTCGCCCCGGGGAGCTGTTTTTT.

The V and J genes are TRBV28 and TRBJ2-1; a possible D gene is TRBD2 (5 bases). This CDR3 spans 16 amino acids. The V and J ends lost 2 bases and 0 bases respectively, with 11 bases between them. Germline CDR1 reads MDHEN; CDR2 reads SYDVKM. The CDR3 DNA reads TGTGCCAGCAGTTTAGTCTCGGGAAGCTCCTACAATGAGCAGTTCTTC. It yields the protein CASSLVSGSSYNEQFF.